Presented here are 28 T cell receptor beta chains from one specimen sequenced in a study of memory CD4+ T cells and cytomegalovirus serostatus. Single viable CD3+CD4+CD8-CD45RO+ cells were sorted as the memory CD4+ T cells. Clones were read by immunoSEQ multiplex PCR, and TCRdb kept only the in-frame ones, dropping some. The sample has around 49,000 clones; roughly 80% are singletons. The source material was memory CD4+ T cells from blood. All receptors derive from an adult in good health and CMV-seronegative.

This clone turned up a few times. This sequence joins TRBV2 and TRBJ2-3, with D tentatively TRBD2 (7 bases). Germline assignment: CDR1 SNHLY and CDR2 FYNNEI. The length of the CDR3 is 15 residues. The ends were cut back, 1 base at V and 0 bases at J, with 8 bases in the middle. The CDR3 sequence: CASSEEGGSTDTQYF. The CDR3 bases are TGTGCCAGCAGTGAAGAGGGGGGGAGCACAGATACGCAGTATTTT.

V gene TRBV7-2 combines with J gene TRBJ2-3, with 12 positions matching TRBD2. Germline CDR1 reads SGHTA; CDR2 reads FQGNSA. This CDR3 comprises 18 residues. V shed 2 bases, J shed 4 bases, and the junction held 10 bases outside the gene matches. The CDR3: CASSLRASGRVGADTQYF. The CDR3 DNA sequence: TGTGCCAGCAGCTTAAGGGCTAGCGGGAGGGTGGGGGCAGATACGCAGTATTTT.

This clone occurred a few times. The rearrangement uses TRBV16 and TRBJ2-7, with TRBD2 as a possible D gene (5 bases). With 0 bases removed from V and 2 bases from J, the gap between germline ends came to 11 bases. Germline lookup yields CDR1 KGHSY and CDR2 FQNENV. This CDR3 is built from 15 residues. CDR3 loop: CASSQSDFTPYEQYF. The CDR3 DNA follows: TGTGCCAGCAGCCAATCGGACTTTACGCCCTACGAGCAGTACTTC.

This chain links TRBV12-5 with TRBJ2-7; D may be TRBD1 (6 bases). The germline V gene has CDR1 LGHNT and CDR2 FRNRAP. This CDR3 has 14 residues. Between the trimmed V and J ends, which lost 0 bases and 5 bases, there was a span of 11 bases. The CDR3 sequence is CASGLVLGADEQYF. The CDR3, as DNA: TGTGCTAGTGGTTTGGTACTGGGGGCCGACGAGCAGTACTTC.

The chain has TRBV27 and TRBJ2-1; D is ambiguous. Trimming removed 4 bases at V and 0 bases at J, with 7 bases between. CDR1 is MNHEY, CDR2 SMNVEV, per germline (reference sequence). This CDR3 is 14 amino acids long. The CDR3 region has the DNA TGTGCCAGCAGTTCAGTCCGCTCCTACAATGAGCAGTTCTTC. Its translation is CASSSVRSYNEQFF.

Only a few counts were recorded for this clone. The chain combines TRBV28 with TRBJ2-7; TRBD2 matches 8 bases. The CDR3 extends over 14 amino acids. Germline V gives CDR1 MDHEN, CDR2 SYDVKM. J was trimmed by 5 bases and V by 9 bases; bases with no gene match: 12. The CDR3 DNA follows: TGTGCCAGTGCGAACACGGGAGGGAACCACGAGCAGTACTTC. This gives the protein CASANTGGNHEQYF.

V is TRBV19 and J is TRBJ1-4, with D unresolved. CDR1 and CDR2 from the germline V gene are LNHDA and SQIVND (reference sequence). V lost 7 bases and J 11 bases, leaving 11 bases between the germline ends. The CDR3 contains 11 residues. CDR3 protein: CASKGSVKLFF. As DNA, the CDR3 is TGTGCCAGTAAAGGTTCTGTGAAACTGTTTTTT.

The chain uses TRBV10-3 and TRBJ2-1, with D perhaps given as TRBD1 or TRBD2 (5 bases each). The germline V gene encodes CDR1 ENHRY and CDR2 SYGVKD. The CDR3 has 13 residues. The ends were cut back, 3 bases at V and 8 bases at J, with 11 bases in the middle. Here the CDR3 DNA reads TGTGCCATCAGTGATCCAGTGGGGGATGAGCAGTTCTTC. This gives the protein CAISDPVGDEQFF.

The CDR3 region has the DNA TGTGCCAGCAGCTGGCACGGGAGCCACAATGAGCAGTTCTTC. Its protein product is CASSWHGSHNEQFF. V is TRBV7-9 and J is TRBJ2-1, with D possibly being TRBD2 (6 bases). CDR1 and CDR2 (germline): SEHNR, FQNEAQ (reference sequence). The CDR3 has 14 amino acids. Trimming took 4 bases from V and 5 from J, leaving 12 bases between them. The full variable domain, in which reference TRBV7-9 and TRBJ2-1 provide the parts outside the CDR3, is DTGVSQNPRHKITKRGQNVTFRCDPISEHNRLYWYRQTLGQGPEFLTYFQNEAQLEKSRLLSDRFSAERPKGSFSTLEIQRTEQGDSAMYLCASSWHGSHNEQFFGPGTRLTVL.

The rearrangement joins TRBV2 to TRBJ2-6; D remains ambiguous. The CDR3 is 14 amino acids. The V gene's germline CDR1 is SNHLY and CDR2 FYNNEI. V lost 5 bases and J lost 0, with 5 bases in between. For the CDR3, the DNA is TGTGCCAGCAGTAGGAGCTCTGGGGCCAACGTCCTGACTTTC. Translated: CASSRSSGANVLTF.

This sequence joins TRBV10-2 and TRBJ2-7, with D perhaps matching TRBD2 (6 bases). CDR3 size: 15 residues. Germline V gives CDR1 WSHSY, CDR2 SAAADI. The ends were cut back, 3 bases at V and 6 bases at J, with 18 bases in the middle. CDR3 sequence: CASSDVTGGVAEQYF. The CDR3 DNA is TGCGCCAGCAGTGATGTAACAGGAGGGGTTGCCGAGCAGTACTTC.

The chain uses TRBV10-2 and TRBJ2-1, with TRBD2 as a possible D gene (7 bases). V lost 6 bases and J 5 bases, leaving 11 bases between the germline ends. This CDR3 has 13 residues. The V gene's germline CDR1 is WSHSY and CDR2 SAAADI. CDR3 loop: CASRGRGDNEQFF. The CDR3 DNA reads TGCGCCAGCAGGGGGAGGGGGGACAATGAGCAGTTCTTC.

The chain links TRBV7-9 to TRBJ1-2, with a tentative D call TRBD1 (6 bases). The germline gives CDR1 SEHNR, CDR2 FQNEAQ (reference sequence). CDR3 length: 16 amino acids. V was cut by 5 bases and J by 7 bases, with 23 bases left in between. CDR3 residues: CASSRVSGTIKGGYTF. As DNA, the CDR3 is TGTGCCAGCAGCCGAGTCTCGGGGACAATCAAGGGTGGCTACACCTTC.

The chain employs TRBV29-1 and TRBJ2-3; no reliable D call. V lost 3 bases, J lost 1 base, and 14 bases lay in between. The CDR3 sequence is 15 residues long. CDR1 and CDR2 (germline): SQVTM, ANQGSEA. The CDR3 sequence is CSVEYSGSGTDTQYF. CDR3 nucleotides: TGCAGCGTTGAGTATTCCGGATCCGGCACAGATACGCAGTATTTT.

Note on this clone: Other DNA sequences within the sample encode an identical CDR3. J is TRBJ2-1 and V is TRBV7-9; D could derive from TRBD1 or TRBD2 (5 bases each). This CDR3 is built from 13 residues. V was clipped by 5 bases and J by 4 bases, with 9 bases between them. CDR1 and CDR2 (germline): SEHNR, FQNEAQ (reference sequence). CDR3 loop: CASSLGTYNEQFF. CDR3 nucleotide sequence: TGTGCCAGCAGCCTCGGGACGTACAATGAGCAGTTCTTC.

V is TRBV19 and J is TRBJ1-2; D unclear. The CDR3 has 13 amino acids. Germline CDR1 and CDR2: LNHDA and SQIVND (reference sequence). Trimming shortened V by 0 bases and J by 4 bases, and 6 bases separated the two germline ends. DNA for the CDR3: TGTGCCAGTAGTATAGATTCGTCCTATGGCTACACCTTC. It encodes CASSIDSSYGYTF. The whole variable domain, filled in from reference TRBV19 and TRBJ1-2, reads DGGITQSPKYLFRKEGQNVTLSCEQNLNHDAMYWYRQDPGQGLRLIYYSQIVNDFQKGDIAEGYSVSREKKESFPLTVTSAQKNPTAFYLCASSIDSSYGYTFGSGTRLTVV.

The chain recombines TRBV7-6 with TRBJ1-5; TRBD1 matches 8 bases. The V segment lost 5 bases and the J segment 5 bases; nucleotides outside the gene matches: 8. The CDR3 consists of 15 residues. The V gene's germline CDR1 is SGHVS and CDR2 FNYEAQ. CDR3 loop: CASSRRTGYDQPQHF. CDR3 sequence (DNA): TGTGCCAGCAGCCGTAGGACAGGGTATGATCAGCCCCAGCATTTT.

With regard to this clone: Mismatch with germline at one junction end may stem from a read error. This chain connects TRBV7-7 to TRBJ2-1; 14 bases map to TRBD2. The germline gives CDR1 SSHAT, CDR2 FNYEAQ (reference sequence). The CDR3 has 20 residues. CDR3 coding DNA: TGTGCTAGCAGCTTTGGCCTCGGGACTAGCGGGAGAGGGGGCTACAATGAGCAGTTCTTC. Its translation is CASSFGLGTSGRGGYNEQFF. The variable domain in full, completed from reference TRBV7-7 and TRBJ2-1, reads GAGVSQSPRYKVTKRGQDVTLRCDPISSHATLYWYQQALGQGPEFLTYFNYEAQPDKSGLPSDRFSAERPEGSISTLTIQRTEQRDSAMYRCASSFGLGTSGRGGYNEQFFGPGTRLTVL.

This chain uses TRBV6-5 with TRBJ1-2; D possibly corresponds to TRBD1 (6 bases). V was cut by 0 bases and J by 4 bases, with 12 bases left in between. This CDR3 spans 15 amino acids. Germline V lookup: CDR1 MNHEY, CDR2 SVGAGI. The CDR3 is CASSYSSRGSYGYTF. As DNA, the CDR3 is TGTGCCAGCAGTTACTCCTCCAGGGGAAGCTATGGCTACACCTTC.

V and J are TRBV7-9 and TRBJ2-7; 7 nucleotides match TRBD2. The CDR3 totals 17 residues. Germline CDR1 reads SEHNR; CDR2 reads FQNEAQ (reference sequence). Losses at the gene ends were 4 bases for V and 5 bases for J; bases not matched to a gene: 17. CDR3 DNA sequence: TGTGCCAGCAGCTCCCCCTTTCGGGGGGTGCAGAGGAACGAGCAGTACTTC. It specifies CASSSPFRGVQRNEQYF.

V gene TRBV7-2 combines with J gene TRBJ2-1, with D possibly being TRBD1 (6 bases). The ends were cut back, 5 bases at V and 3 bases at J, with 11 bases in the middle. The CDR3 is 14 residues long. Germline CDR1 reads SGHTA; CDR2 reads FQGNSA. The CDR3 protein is CASSLGQSYNEQFF. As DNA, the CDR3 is TGTGCCAGCAGCCTGGGACAAAGCTACAATGAGCAGTTCTTC.

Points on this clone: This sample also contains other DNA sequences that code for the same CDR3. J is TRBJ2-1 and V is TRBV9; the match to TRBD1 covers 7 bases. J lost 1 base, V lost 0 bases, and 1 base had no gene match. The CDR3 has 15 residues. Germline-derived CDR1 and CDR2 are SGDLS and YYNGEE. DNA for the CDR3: TGTGCCAGCAGCGTAGCGGGACAGTCCTACAATGAGCAGTTCTTC. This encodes CASSVAGQSYNEQFF.

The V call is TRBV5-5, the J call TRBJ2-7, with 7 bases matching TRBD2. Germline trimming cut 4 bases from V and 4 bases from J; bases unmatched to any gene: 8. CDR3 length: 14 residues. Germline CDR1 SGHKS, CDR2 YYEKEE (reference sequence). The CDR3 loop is CASSPGRAGYEQYF. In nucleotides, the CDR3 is TGTGCCAGCAGCCCAGGGAGGGCCGGATACGAGCAGTACTTC.

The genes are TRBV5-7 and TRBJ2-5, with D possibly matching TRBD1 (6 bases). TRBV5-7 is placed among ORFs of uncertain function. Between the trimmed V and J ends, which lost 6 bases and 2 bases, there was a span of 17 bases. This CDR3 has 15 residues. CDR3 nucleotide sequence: TGTGCCAGCATCTCTGGAACAGGGCGGCAAGAGACCCAGTACTTC. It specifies CASISGTGRQETQYF.

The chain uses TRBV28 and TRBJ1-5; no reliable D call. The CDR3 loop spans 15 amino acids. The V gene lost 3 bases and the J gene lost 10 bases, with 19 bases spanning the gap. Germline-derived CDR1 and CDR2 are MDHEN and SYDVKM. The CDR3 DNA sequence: TGTGCCAGCAGTTTCGGAGGTAACGTGGGTCTACCCCAGCATTTT. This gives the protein CASSFGGNVGLPQHF.

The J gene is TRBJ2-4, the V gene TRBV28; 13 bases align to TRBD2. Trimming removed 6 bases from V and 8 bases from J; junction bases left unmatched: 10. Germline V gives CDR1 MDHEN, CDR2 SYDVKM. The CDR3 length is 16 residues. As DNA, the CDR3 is TGTGCCAGCAGCCCTTGGACTAGCGGGAGCGGGGACATTCAGTACTTC. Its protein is CASSPWTSGSGDIQYF.

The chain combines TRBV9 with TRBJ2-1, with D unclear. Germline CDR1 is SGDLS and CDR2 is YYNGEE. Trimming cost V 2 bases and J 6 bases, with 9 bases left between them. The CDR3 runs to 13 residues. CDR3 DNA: TGTGCCAGCAGCGTGGAACAGCGCAATGAGCAGTTCTTC. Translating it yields CASSVEQRNEQFF.

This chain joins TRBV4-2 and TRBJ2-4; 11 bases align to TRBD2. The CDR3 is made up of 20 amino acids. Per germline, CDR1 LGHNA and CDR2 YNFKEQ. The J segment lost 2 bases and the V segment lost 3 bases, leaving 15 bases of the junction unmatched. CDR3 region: CASSQTIPGLAEGSKNIQYF. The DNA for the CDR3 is TGTGCCAGCAGCCAGACAATCCCGGGACTAGCGGAGGGTTCCAAAAACATTCAGTACTTC.